Listed below are T cell receptor beta chains from one sample, sequenced in a study of blood T cell repertoires in COVID-19. Only in-frame clones appear in the TCRdb table, and some are missing; sequencing was by immunoSEQ multiplex PCR. The table includes roughly 53,000 clones, roughly 88% detected once. Material for sequencing was peripheral blood. Receptor source: a man of 80 years or more with acute or convalescent COVID-19. Each CDR3 is given with its conserved first and last residue. The order of the fields is clone size, V gene, J gene, CDR3 length, CDR3 protein. Where a row states a size, it is once, few, many or the class of an expanded clone; other rows omit it.

clone_size: .; v_call: TRBV7-2; j_call: TRBJ1-5; cdr3_length: 15; cdr3_aa: CASSLARGLYQPQHF
clone_size: .; v_call: TRBV6-5; j_call: TRBJ2-2; cdr3_length: 16; cdr3_aa: CASSYSGLDATGELFF
clone_size: .; v_call: TRBV19; j_call: TRBJ1-2; cdr3_length: 14; cdr3_aa: CASIDWGDNYGYTF
clone_size: few; v_call: TRBV11-2; j_call: TRBJ1-6; cdr3_length: 16; cdr3_aa: CASSTHGRVGGSPLHF
clone_size: .; v_call: TRBV5-1; j_call: TRBJ2-1; cdr3_length: 18; cdr3_aa: CASSFKTRGGAGANEQFF
clone_size: .; v_call: TRBV5-6; j_call: TRBJ2-3; cdr3_length: 14; cdr3_aa: CASSEGGITDTQYF
clone_size: few; v_call: TRBV6-5; j_call: TRBJ2-5; cdr3_length: 15; cdr3_aa: CASSRGQWGQETQYF
clone_size: .; v_call: TRBV3-1/TRBV3-2; j_call: TRBJ1-5; cdr3_length: 14; cdr3_aa: CASSPQGFDQPQHF
clone_size: .; v_call: TRBV19; j_call: TRBJ2-7; cdr3_length: 14; cdr3_aa: CASSSGTRPYEQYF
clone_size: .; v_call: TRBV4-3; j_call: TRBJ2-2; cdr3_length: 15; cdr3_aa: CASTRDRGHTGELFF
clone_size: .; v_call: TRBV4-3; j_call: TRBJ2-7; cdr3_length: 15; cdr3_aa: CASSQDWRDSYEQYF
clone_size: .; v_call: TRBV29-1; j_call: TRBJ2-7; cdr3_length: 13; cdr3_aa: CSVGTAPRYEQYF
clone_size: .; v_call: TRBV18; j_call: TRBJ2-7; cdr3_length: 17; cdr3_aa: CASSLTVSSGGSYEQYF
clone_size: .; v_call: TRBV5-1; j_call: TRBJ2-7; cdr3_length: 14; cdr3_aa: CASSPGTPTYEQYF
clone_size: once; v_call: TRBV6-1; j_call: TRBJ2-3; cdr3_length: 17; cdr3_aa: CASSAQNLAGGQDTQYF
clone_size: .; v_call: TRBV5-1; j_call: TRBJ2-2; cdr3_length: 16; cdr3_aa: CASSLVASGGTGELFF
clone_size: .; v_call: TRBV11-2; j_call: TRBJ1-6; cdr3_length: 14; cdr3_aa: CASSRTGGNSPLHF
clone_size: once; v_call: TRBV5-8; j_call: TRBJ2-1; cdr3_length: 14; cdr3_aa: CASSPRTSGGEQFF
clone_size: .; v_call: TRBV7-9; j_call: TRBJ1-4; cdr3_length: 15; cdr3_aa: CASSFFSGTGEKLFF
clone_size: .; v_call: TRBV7-3; j_call: TRBJ2-5; cdr3_length: 16; cdr3_aa: CASSLTVPTGQETQYF
clone_size: .; v_call: TRBV7-9; j_call: TRBJ2-5; cdr3_length: 17; cdr3_aa: CASSLDRAGTLQETQYF